The sequence of this T cell receptor (beta chain) was determined in a study of neurological immune-mediated disorders. Study findings and constraints: Expansion of TCR clones was greatest in HTLV-1-associated myelopathy and smallest in multiple sclerosis, where it fell below that of healthy controls. No CDR3 amino acid sequences recurred among expanded clones across subjects, suggesting private repertoires in all groups.

The CDR3 is 16 residues long. Per germline, CDR1 SGHRS and CDR2 YFSETQ. The time point is: longitudinal time-point 3. cDNA synthesis was performed by 5'RACE with 10-nucleotide random UMIs. Sequencing of 15-18 subjects in each run yielded over 160 million TCR-beta sequences. TCRdb reprocessed the 5' RACE reads via MiXCR and lists one record per CDR3 protein. The sample records fewer than 85,000 distinct CDR3 sequences, roughly 4.3% being singletons. Remarks on this clonotype: What it recognizes is unknown. One junction end does not reproduce the germline sequence, and a read error may be involved.

The sequence was obtained from a woman in her sixties or seventies with multiple sclerosis. The sequenced material came from PBMCs. V is TRBV5-1 and J is TRBJ1-1, with TRBD1 matching over 11 bases. Here the CDR3 reads CASTFWPGQGGTEAFF. CDR3 coding DNA: TGCGCCAGCACCTTCTGGCCGGGACAGGGGGGCACTGAGGCTTTCTTT.